Here is one T cell receptor beta chain with its context. The sample originates from a study of glioma-infiltrating T cells after dendritic cell vaccination. Study-wide context: Monocyte-derived dendritic cells, cultured 6 to 7 days with IL-4 and GM-CSF, were pulsed with autologous tumor lysate.

Sequenced by immunoSEQ multiplex PCR; TCRdb stores in-frame clones only, minus some. Altogether roughly 60,000 clones are present, around 86% being singletons, with the ten largest covering 11%. This sample's time point: after dendritic cell vaccination, including at tumor progression/relapse. The germline V gene has CDR1 SNHLY and CDR2 FYNNEI. With V trimmed by 3 bases and J by 0 bases, 3 bases remained unmatched. This CDR3 spans 15 amino acids. This rearrangement joins TRBV2 to TRBJ1-1, with TRBD1 matching over 8 bases. Specimen: blood, collected after dendritic cell vaccination. This clonotype was sampled from a human donor with glioblastoma. The CDR3 DNA reads TGTGCCAGCAGTGATGGACAGGGCATGAACACTGAAGCTTTCTTT. Protein: CASSDGQGMNTEAFF.